A selection of T cell receptor beta chains follows, all from one sample in a study of cytomegalovirus exposure and HLA in healthy donors. TCRdb keeps only in-frame clones here, not all; method: immunoSEQ multiplex PCR. The table shows about 260,000 clones, with 90% occurring only once. The sample comprised PBMCs. The receptors were gathered from a woman in her 30s in good health and CMV-seronegative. Both conserved end residues are part of each CDR3. Fields, in order: clone size, J gene, D gene, V gene, CDR3 DNA, CDR3 protein. D genes are given only for firm matches. Not all rows give a size; the values are once, few, many and, for expanded clones, a class.

>-|TRBJ2-1|TRBD2|TRBV27
TGTGCCAGCAGTTCCCTGGGGCGGGAGCCTCACAATGAGCAGTTCTTC
CASSSLGREPHNEQFF
>-|TRBJ2-7|TRBD1|TRBV27
TGTGCCAGCAGTTATTACCCACAGGGGGGATACGAGCAGTACTTC
CASSYYPQGGYEQYF
>once|TRBJ2-7|-|TRBV29-1
TGCAGCGTTGATACAGGGTGGTTTGGCGAGCAGTACTTC
CSVDTGWFGEQYF
>once|TRBJ2-5|-|TRBV7-2
TGTGCCAGCAACCCATATTCGGAGACCCAGTACTTC
CASNPYSETQYF
>-|TRBJ2-2|TRBD1|TRBV18
TGTGCCAGCTCTTCTGAGGGACAGGGGAACACCGGGGAGCTGTTTTTT
CASSSEGQGNTGELFF
>-|TRBJ2-1|TRBD2|TRBV7-9
TGTGCCAGCAGCTTACTTTCCTACCGGGAGGCCGACAATGAGCAGTTCTTC
CASSLLSYREADNEQFF
>-|TRBJ2-6|-|TRBV2
TGTGCCAGCACCCCAGTCAGGCAGGGGGCCAACGTCCTGACTTTC
CASTPVRQGANVLTF
>once|TRBJ1-1|-|TRBV6-5
TGTGCCAGCAGCCCCGGAGGGGGGTTTGAAGCTTTCTTT
CASSPGGGFEAFF
>-|TRBJ2-7|TRBD1|TRBV11-1
TGTGCCAGCAGCTTAAGGACAGGGGGGACCGGTGTGAGCTCCTACGAGCAGTACTTC
CASSLRTGGTGVSSYEQYF
>-|TRBJ1-4|-|TRBV28
TGTGCCAGCAGTTTATCGGAGGGAGCTAATGAAAAACTGTTTTTT
CASSLSEGANEKLFF
>-|TRBJ2-1|TRBD1|TRBV5-1
TGCGCCAGCAGCTTGGGACAGGGAACCTACAATGAGCAGTTCTTC
CASSLGQGTYNEQFF
>once|TRBJ2-1|TRBD2|TRBV9
TGTGCCAGCAGCCCCCCCAGCGGGAATAGTTACAATGAGCAGTTCTTC
CASSPPSGNSYNEQFF
>-|TRBJ1-2|TRBD1|TRBV7-9
TGTGCCAGCAGTTTCTACCAACACGGGACAGACTATGGCTACACCTTC
CASSFYQHGTDYGYTF
>-|TRBJ2-1|TRBD2|TRBV25-1
TGTGCCAGCAGTGTGAATAGGGCCGGGAGGAGCAATGAGCAGTTCTTC
CASSVNRAGRSNEQFF
>few|TRBJ1-2|TRBD1|TRBV5-5
TGTGCCAGCATGAGGACAGGGGACTATGGCTACACCTTC
CASMRTGDYGYTF